The 7 T cell receptor beta chains given below trace back to one sample, sequenced in a study of blood T cell repertoires in COVID-19. Method: immunoSEQ multiplex PCR; TCRdb's copy keeps in-frame clones and lacks some. The sample has fewer than 85,000 clones, under 90% seen once. Sequenced sample: peripheral blood. The receptors stem from a woman aged 60-70 years with acute or convalescent COVID-19.

The chain uses TRBV3-1 (or the pseudogene TRBV3-2) and TRBJ1-1; D not certain. Germline CDR1 LGHDT, CDR2 YNNKEL (reference sequence). V was trimmed by 1 base and J by 3 bases, leaving 6 bases between them. The CDR3 spans 13 residues. The CDR3 loop reads CASSQAADTEAFF. CDR3 nucleotides: TGTGCCAGCAGCCAAGCGGCGGACACTGAAGCTTTCTTT.

The CDR3 region is CATSSFGSNTEAFF. CDR3 nucleotide sequence: TGTGCCACCAGCAGTTTCGGGTCCAACACTGAAGCTTTCTTT. The genes are TRBV15 and TRBJ1-1; D uncertain. V lost 3 bases and J 2 bases, leaving 10 bases between the germline ends. CDR3 length equals 14 residues. The germline V gene encodes CDR1 LNHNV and CDR2 YYDKDF (reference sequence). Drawing the rest from reference TRBV15 and TRBJ1-1, the complete variable domain is DAMVIQNPRYQVTQFGKPVTLSCSQTLNHNVMYWYQQKSSQAPKLLFHYYDKDFNNEADTPDNFQSRRPNTSFCFLDIRSPGLGDTAMYLCATSSFGSNTEAFFGQGTRLTVV.

The chain joins TRBV20-1 to TRBJ2-3; D unresolved. The V end was cut by 3 bases, the J end by 6 bases, with 13 bases between. CDR1 is DFQATT, CDR2 SNEGSKA, per germline (reference sequence). The CDR3 is 13 amino acids. The chain's CDR3 is CSASPETHDTQYF. CDR3 nucleotide sequence: TGCAGTGCTAGTCCTGAAACACACGATACGCAGTATTTT.

The rearrangement links TRBV11-2 to TRBJ2-7; 9 bases match TRBD2. Germline V lookup: CDR1 SGHAT, CDR2 FQNNGV. With V trimmed by 6 bases and J by 6 bases, 15 bases remained unmatched. CDR3 length: 16 residues. Here the CDR3 reads CASSKTGGRGLREQYF. The CDR3 nucleotides are TGTGCCAGCAGTAAGACAGGCGGGAGGGGGTTGCGCGAGCAGTACTTC.

CDR3 sequence reads: CASSYSGGQGGGYTF. DNA for the CDR3: TGTGCCAGCAGTTACTCGGGCGGCCAGGGAGGAGGCTACACCTTC. V is TRBV6-5 and J is TRBJ1-2; weak D call: TRBD1 (5 bases). V lost 0 bases to trimming and J lost 8 bases, with 16 bases between them. Germline V gene sequence: CDR1 MNHEY, CDR2 SVGAGI. This CDR3 is 15 amino acids long.

The CDR3 loop reads CAWNTGLGNEQFF. The DNA for the CDR3 is TGTGCCTGGAACACAGGGTTGGGGAATGAGCAGTTCTTC. The chain carries TRBV30 and TRBJ2-1, with a possible D match to TRBD1 (6 bases). V dropped 4 bases and J dropped 7 bases, with 14 bases sitting between them. Germline loops: CDR1 GTSNPN, CDR2 SVGIG (reference sequence). The CDR3 runs to 13 residues.

This clone was seen only once. The chain couples TRBV15 to TRBJ2-7; D is perhaps TRBD1 (6 bases). V was pared by 1 base and J by 5 bases, with 18 bases between. The CDR3 contains 16 residues. Germline values: CDR1 LNHNV, CDR2 YYDKDF (reference sequence). The CDR3 spells CATSRGSKTGSNEQYF. DNA of the CDR3: TGTGCCACCAGCAGAGGTTCAAAGACAGGATCCAACGAGCAGTACTTC.